This T cell receptor (beta chain) was identified during a study of shared clonotypes between healthy human individuals (dated by TCRdb to about 2020). Turning to the overall study: Three men and a couple of women, aged 18 to 49 years, made up the cohort. For each donor, CD4 naive and CD4 memory were each given three plates, CD8 naive was given two plates, and CD8 memory was given one plate. Between about 0.8 and 8.9 billion PBMCs per donor were obtained by leukapheresis. To increase sequencing depth and limit assay-specific biases, TCR repertoire library preparation and sequencing were carried out by different laboratories using diverse techniques. The study deeply sequenced blood TCR repertoires of about 5 healthy adults to estimate repertoire size and the extent of clonotype sharing between individuals.

TCR CDR3 regions were amplified from genomic DNA by multiplex PCR using the deep immunoSEQ assay. Extracted genomic DNA from each cell subset was spread evenly across all wells of several immunoSEQ 96-well plates, with each plate serving as a replicate. For sorted subsets, roughly 0.2 ug genomic DNA, equal to about 30,000 T cell genomes, was loaded into each replicate PCR. The purified libraries were quantified using a Qubit 3.0 fluorometer, sized with a Bioanalyzer 2100, and then quantified again using the KAPA Library Quantification kit. Each immunoSEQ 96-well plate was sequenced on its own single-read 150-cycle Illumina NextSeq 550 flow cell. Per the original workflow: Because the immunoSEQ output included only junctional sequences and no quality scores, the filtering could not be the same as the filtering used for full-length reads. Sequences were annotated with PyIR, a Python wrapper for IgBLAST v1.9, and V/J genes and CDR3 were assigned using IMGT germline references. Reads were removed for weak V/J assignments (E-value above 1e-6), missing CDR3, stop codons, out-of-frame junctions, or ambiguous translated residues. V3J clonotypes were defined as sequences sharing an identical inferred V gene, J gene, and CDR3 amino acid sequence. Percentage overlap between repertoires was calculated by dividing the number of shared unique clonotypes by the size of the smaller repertoire. Three approaches were used to assess repertoire richness: RTK rarefaction, the Chao1 estimator, and Recon v2.1 estimates of unobserved clonotypes. OLGA was used to compute generation probabilities for all TCRbeta clonotypes that the gDNA method yielded from a few donors. Entries here come from immuneACCESS through TCRdb and include only in-frame sequences with V and J called. Some clones fail to appear in such tables; in the studies checked, an unresolved V gene covers under half of the shortfall, and the cause of the remainder is unknown. For V, J and clone size, that table is used; D and trimming come from the DNA. Present in this sample are around 2,000,000 clones, 90% to 95% of which were seen just once. Of the sample, 0.13% falls within the top ten clones.

Points on this clone: The target of this receptor is not known. This may be a read error, as it is one base from a much larger clone.

The donors were healthy, HIV-negative adults who had no recently reported acute infections or vaccinations. Only Caucasian adults living in Nashville, Tennessee, USA were represented among the donors. CD4+ T cells were enriched through magnetic negative selection, after which naive cells were positively selected on CD45RA and the remaining negative fraction served as the memory subset. After blood collection by leukapheresis, PBMCs were isolated using Ficoll-Histopaque density gradient centrifugation and then cryopreserved in the vapor phase of liquid nitrogen. Purity and quantity of every magnetically sorted T cell population were checked by analytical flow cytometry. Genomic DNA was isolated from each sorted fraction and quantified by UV absorbance on a Nanodrop 2000c. Broader findings and caveats from the paper: Naive subsets generally had larger estimated clonotype richness than memory subsets did. Sharing across four donors was observed for approximately 4.6% of naive CD4, 3% to 3.5% of naive CD8, 2% to 2.5% of memory CD4, and roughly 0.4% of memory CD8 clonotypes. Based on pairwise subsampling, the degree of clonotype sharing among donors was expected to be affected by sequencing depth. Higher generation probabilities were observed for clonotypes shared by all four sorted-subset donors than for non-shared clonotypes. Because the study included a small number of donors, the genetic and exposure-history diversity represented was limited. Rarefaction of sorted-subset datasets indicated incomplete sequencing despite the large sequencing depth. Sampling was restricted to blood, and TCR repertoires in tissue are likely to differ from TCR repertoires in blood.

The CDR3 covers 15 residues, taking in both the cysteine and the phenylalanine. Only the CDR3 part of the read is kept: 45 bases, read in frame from the first base. The germline V gene provides CDR1 LGHNA and CDR2 YSLEER. The receptor was isolated from a man between 18 and 29 years old in good health. The V and J genes are TRBV4-3 and TRBJ1-1; a weak D assignment points to TRBD1 (5 bases agree). The material sequenced was naive CD4+ T cells sorted from blood. The cell subset or site tag for this specimen amounts to: CD45RA+ positively selected. Read as DNA, the sequence is TGCGCCAACAGCCAAGATCGGGGCTTTGTGACTGAAGCTTTCTTT. It translates to CANSQDRGFVTEAFF.